A single sample is the source of the 31 T cell receptor beta chains below, sequenced in a study of T cells in Graves' hyperthyroidism and ophthalmopathy. Amplification of TCR beta CDR3 regions was performed using RNA transcripts as template. With the HTBI primer set, the TCR CDR3 went through a first round of RT-PCR. TCRdb re-called the multiplex PCR reads with MiXCR, one entry per CDR3 protein. The sample carries about 350,000 distinct CDR3 sequences, less than 20% recorded once. Source material: blood. The receptors were gathered from a woman in her 40s with Graves' ophthalmopathy.

At least ten counts were recorded for this clonotype. This chain uses TRBV2 with TRBJ2-7; TRBD2 agrees at 15 bases. With 6 bases clipped from V and 7 bases from J, the junction kept 4 bases outside the gene matches. CDR1 and CDR2 from the germline V gene are SNHLY and FYNNEI. This CDR3 spans 14 amino acids. CDR3 region: CASSGLAGGGEQYF. The CDR3, as DNA: TGTGCCAGCAGCGGACTAGCGGGAGGGGGGGAGCAGTACTTC.

This clonotype was picked up many times. The genes are TRBV29-1 and TRBJ2-2; D may be TRBD1 (6 bases). This CDR3 comprises 14 residues. Germline assignment: CDR1 SQVTM and CDR2 ANQGSEA. V shed 4 bases and J shed 6 bases, with 15 bases lying between them. CDR3 DNA: TGCAGCGTTGCTGGGACAAATGCGGCCGGGGAGCTGTTTTTT. This gives the protein CSVAGTNAAGELFF.

V usage is TRBV10-3 and J usage is TRBJ2-7; D not certain. V shed 3 bases and J shed 0 bases, with 9 bases lying between them. The germline V gene encodes CDR1 ENHRY and CDR2 SYGVKD. This CDR3 contains 14 residues. The CDR3 DNA follows: TGTGCCATCAGTGACACAAAGAGCTCCTACGAGCAGTACTTC. Its protein is CAISDTKSSYEQYF.

This chain joins TRBV30 and TRBJ2-5, with D perhaps matching TRBD1 (6 bases). V lost 1 base, J lost 2 bases, and 17 bases lay in between. The germline CDR1 and CDR2 sequences are GTSNPN and SVGIG (reference sequence). This CDR3 is 16 amino acids long. The CDR3, as DNA: TGTGCCTGGAGTGGCCTCTTCCAGGGGCTACAAGAGACCCAGTACTTC. It encodes CAWSGLFQGLQETQYF.

This clonotype was seen ten or more times. V usage is TRBV28 and J usage is TRBJ2-5; a weak D match, TRBD2 (6 bases). The germline CDR1 and CDR2 sequences are MDHEN and SYDVKM. Trimming cost V 1 base and J 2 bases, with 8 bases left between them. This CDR3 is 14 amino acids long. In nucleotides, the CDR3 is TGTGCCAGCAGTTTATCACGGGGGCAAGAGACCCAGTACTTC. This encodes CASSLSRGQETQYF.

This sequence joins TRBV5-1 and TRBJ2-2; D is uncertain. This CDR3 has 14 residues. In germline, CDR1 is SGHRS, CDR2 YFSETQ. Between the trimmed V and J ends, which lost 4 bases and 4 bases, there was a span of 11 bases. As DNA, the CDR3 is TGCGCCAGCAGCACCCCTTGGGTCACCGGGGAGCTGTTTTTT. This gives the protein CASSTPWVTGELFF.

This clonotype was observed at least ten times. The chain employs TRBV12-5 and TRBJ1-5; 7 positions match TRBD1. Germline V gives CDR1 LGHNT, CDR2 FRNRAP. Trimming at V came to 3 bases and at J to 5 bases, leaving 4 bases not matched to a gene. This CDR3 spans 14 amino acids. The CDR3: CASGFWQGDQPQHF. The CDR3 coding sequence is TGTGCTAGTGGTTTTTGGCAGGGGGATCAGCCCCAGCATTTT.

The J gene is TRBJ2-2, the V gene TRBV30, with 9 bases identical to TRBD1. CDR1 and CDR2 from the germline V gene are GTSNPN and SVGIG (reference sequence). This CDR3 comprises 14 residues. Trimming removed 3 bases from V and 1 base from J; junction bases left unmatched: 0. This CDR3 is CAWRGQGNTGELFF. DNA of the CDR3: TGTGCCTGGAGGGGACAGGGGAACACCGGGGAGCTGTTTTTT.

This clonotype has a handful of counts. The rearrangement uses TRBV28 and TRBJ1-1; D unclear. Germline V gene lookup returns CDR1 MDHEN and CDR2 SYDVKM. The CDR3 loop spans 13 amino acids. The V end lost 4 bases, the J end lost 4 bases, and 10 bases lay between the germline ends. The CDR3 spells CASSYPQSTEAFF. Here the CDR3 DNA reads TGTGCCAGCAGTTATCCCCAGAGCACTGAAGCTTTCTTT.

This clonotype was picked up many times. The gene calls are TRBV20-1 and TRBJ1-5; TRBD1 matches 9 bases. Trimming cost V 1 base and J 7 bases; bases outside gene matches: 5. Germline assignment: CDR1 DFQATT and CDR2 SNEGSKA (reference sequence). The CDR3 runs to 14 residues. CDR3 DNA sequence: TGCAGTGCTAGAGGGGACAGGGAGGCCCAGCCCCAGCATTTT. Residues: CSARGDREAQPQHF.

This clonotype was found many times. Since a much larger clone is just one base distant, this may be a read error. The chain combines TRBV5-1 with TRBJ1-2; 7 bases line up with TRBD1. From germline, CDR1 is SGHRS and CDR2 YFSETQ. The CDR3 spans 18 residues. V was pared by 2 bases and J by 4 bases, with 17 bases of the junction left unmatched. The CDR3 DNA reads as TGCGCCAGCAGCTTCCCCCGGGACAGCGCCTTTCTGGGCTATGGCTACACCTTC. This encodes CASSFPRDSAFLGYGYTF.

This clonotype appeared many times. This chain links TRBV20-1 with TRBJ2-1, with 12 bases lining up with TRBD2. This CDR3 comprises 16 residues. CDR1 and CDR2 (germline): DFQATT, SNEGSKA (reference sequence). Losses at the gene ends were 2 bases for V and 3 bases for J; bases not matched to a gene: 5. Here the CDR3 DNA reads TGCAGTGCTAGACTAGCGGGAGGGCCTTTCTACAATGAGCAGTTCTTC. It encodes CSARLAGGPFYNEQFF.

This clonotype was observed at least ten times. V usage is TRBV11-1 and J usage is TRBJ2-2; D may be TRBD1 or TRBD2 (6 bases each). Germline lookup yields CDR1 SGHAT and CDR2 FQDESV (reference sequence). The CDR3 has 16 amino acids. Trimming pared 4 bases from V and 5 bases from J, leaving 17 bases between. In DNA, the CDR3 is TGTGCCAGCAGCTATACGTCCGGGGGCAAGACCGGGGAGCTGTTTTTT. Protein product: CASSYTSGGKTGELFF.

This clonotype showed up many times. The chain uses TRBV6-1 and TRBJ2-7; D may correspond to TRBD1 or TRBD2 (5 bases each). The CDR3 length is 14 residues. Trimming pared 2 bases from V and 3 bases from J, leaving 11 bases between. Germline-derived CDR1 and CDR2 are MNHNS and SASEGT. As DNA, the CDR3 is TGTGCCAGCAGTGAATTCGGGGCAGGCTACGAGCAGTACTTC. Amino acids: CASSEFGAGYEQYF.

This clonotype was seen ten or more times. This chain uses TRBV7-9 with TRBJ2-7; the D gene could be TRBD1 or TRBD2 (6 bases each). The CDR3 is 13 amino acids. V dropped 6 bases and J dropped 6 bases, with 15 bases sitting between them. Germline loops: CDR1 SEHNR, CDR2 FQNEAQ (reference sequence). CDR3 sequence reads: CASRAEQGGEQYF. For the CDR3, the DNA is TGTGCCAGCAGAGCGGAACAGGGAGGCGAGCAGTACTTC.

About this clonotype itself: This may be a read error: a much more frequent sequence differs by one nucleotide. The chain combines TRBV28 with TRBJ2-7; 8 positions match TRBD1. The germline V gene encodes CDR1 MDHEN and CDR2 SYDVKM. The CDR3 loop spans 12 amino acids. The CDR3 DNA reads TGTGCCACCGAGGACAGGGCCTACAAGCAGTACTTC. As protein: CATEDRAYKQYF.

This clonotype was seen at least ten times. The chain has TRBV19 and TRBJ2-7; 10 bases line up with TRBD2. This CDR3 has 17 residues. Germline V lookup: CDR1 LNHDA, CDR2 SQIVND (reference sequence). V dropped 3 bases and J dropped 0; count of bases not matched to a gene: 8. Written as DNA, the CDR3 is TGTGCCAGTAGTATTGCTAGCGGGAGCTCATCCTCCTACGAGCAGTACTTC. Residues: CASSIASGSSSSYEQYF.

This clonotype was observed at least ten times. The rearrangement joins TRBV28 to TRBJ2-7; 7 positions agree with TRBD2. With 6 bases clipped from V and 2 bases from J, the junction kept 7 bases outside the gene matches. This CDR3 region has 14 residues. Germline V CDR1 and CDR2: MDHEN, SYDVKM. The CDR3 DNA is TGTGCCAGCAGGGAGGGAGGGGCGACCTACGAGCAGTACTTC. As protein: CASREGGATYEQYF.

This clonotype showed up many times. The rearrangement links TRBV19 to TRBJ2-7; the D call may be TRBD1 or TRBD2 (5 bases each). Germline lookup yields CDR1 LNHDA and CDR2 SQIVND (reference sequence). V lost 8 bases, J lost 0 bases, and 11 bases lay in between. The CDR3 has 13 amino acids. This chain's CDR3 is CASSRDLSYEQYF. The CDR3 DNA reads TGTGCCAGTTCCCGGGACCTCTCCTACGAGCAGTACTTC.

For the CDR3, the DNA is TGTGCCAGCAGTCCTTTGACAGGGTCTGGTCAGCCCCAGCATTTT. Translating it yields CASSPLTGSGQPQHF. The chain couples TRBV12-3 or TRBV12-4 to TRBJ1-5; 7 positions agree with TRBD1. CDR3 length equals 15 residues. The junction had 10 bases not matched to a gene; V was cut back by 5 bases and J by 6 bases.

This clonotype was recorded many times. The chain joins TRBV19 to TRBJ1-5, with D perhaps TRBD1 (5 bases). Between the trimmed V and J ends, which lost 4 bases and 7 bases, there was a span of 17 bases. Germline V gives CDR1 LNHDA, CDR2 SQIVND (reference sequence). CDR3 length: 15 amino acids. The CDR3 sequence is CASSSVGAGTQPQHF. CDR3 DNA sequence: TGTGCCAGTAGTAGCGTCGGGGCAGGGACCCAGCCCCAGCATTTT.

The table lists this clonotype with many counts. This chain joins TRBV6-5 and TRBJ2-7, with TRBD1 matching 9 bases. CDR1 and CDR2 from the germline V gene are MNHEY and SVGAGI. The CDR3 totals 15 residues. Trimming cost V 5 bases and J 3 bases; bases outside gene matches: 8. The DNA for the CDR3 is TGTGCCAGCAGTCCAATGGGACAGGGTGGCTACGAGCAGTACTTC. Translation: CASSPMGQGGYEQYF.

This clonotype was observed many times. CDR3 sequence (DNA): TGTGCCAGTAGTACAGTATCGGGGCGTTATAGCAATCAGCCCCAGCATTTT. The encoded protein is CASSTVSGRYSNQPQHF. This chain uses TRBV19 with TRBJ1-5; perhaps TRBD1 as D (5 bases). V was trimmed by 4 bases and J by 0 bases, leaving 16 bases between them. Germline values: CDR1 LNHDA, CDR2 SQIVND (reference sequence). The CDR3 consists of 17 residues.

The chain links TRBV7-2 to TRBJ1-5; D call uncertain. Trimming took off 5 bases at V and 0 bases at J, with 8 bases between the two ends. The germline V gene encodes CDR1 SGHTA and CDR2 FQGNSA. The CDR3 length is 14 residues. CDR3 in DNA: TGTGCCAGCAGCCCTATATCTAGCAATCAGCCCCAGCATTTT. It is translated as CASSPISSNQPQHF.

This clonotype was seen many times. This chain joins TRBV28 and TRBJ2-7, with TRBD2 matching over 11 bases. The CDR3 extends over 14 amino acids. Germline lookup yields CDR1 MDHEN and CDR2 SYDVKM. Trimming at V came to 5 bases and at J to 5 bases, leaving 5 bases not matched to a gene. The CDR3 spells CASSPWTSGHEQYF. The CDR3, as DNA: TGTGCCAGCAGTCCCTGGACTAGCGGGCACGAGCAGTACTTC.

This clonotype was seen at least ten times. The rearrangement links TRBV3-1 to TRBJ2-6; maybe TRBD2 (5 bases). Trimming stripped 6 bases from V and 1 base from J, with 13 bases between. Germline V gene data show CDR1 as LGHDT and CDR2 as YNNKEL (reference sequence). The CDR3 is 16 amino acids. The CDR3 DNA sequence: TGTGCCAGCAGTCCAAGTTCGGGATCTGGGGCCAACGTCCTGACTTTC. The encoded protein is CASSPSSGSGANVLTF.

This clonotype was seen repeatedly, ten times or more. The chain carries TRBV15 and TRBJ1-1, with TRBD1 identical over 9 bases. V trimming: 2 bases; J trimming: 4 bases; junction bases outside the gene matches: 2. This CDR3 has 14 amino acids. Germline V lookup: CDR1 LNHNV, CDR2 YYDKDF (reference sequence). CDR3 region: CATSRTGGLTEAFF. Here the CDR3 DNA reads TGTGCCACCAGCAGAACAGGGGGCCTCACTGAAGCTTTCTTT.

In its sample, this clonotype was seen many times. The V call is TRBV6-1, the J call TRBJ1-2, with D hard to call. The CDR3 consists of 13 residues. The V gene's germline CDR1 is MNHNS and CDR2 SASEGT. The V end was cut by 1 base, the J end by 8 bases, with 11 bases between. The CDR3 sequence: CASSEDWFYGYTF. DNA of the CDR3: TGTGCCAGCAGTGAAGATTGGTTTTACGGCTACACCTTC.

The V and J genes are TRBV6-5 and TRBJ2-5; D remains unclear. The CDR3 covers 14 residues. Trimming removed 2 bases from V and 5 bases from J, with 12 bases in between. The germline CDR1 and CDR2 sequences are MNHEY and SVGAGI. CDR3 in amino acids: CASSYRPAGETQYF. The CDR3 DNA reads TGTGCCAGCAGTTACAGGCCTGCTGGGGAGACCCAGTACTTC.

At least ten counts were recorded for this clonotype. The chain is built from TRBV13 and TRBJ2-7; TRBD1 might be the D (5 bases). The CDR3 is 13 residues long. Deletions cut 5 bases from V and 0 bases from J, with 8 bases between. The germline gives CDR1 PRHDT, CDR2 FYEKMQ (reference sequence). CDR3 in amino acids: CASSRQSSYEQYF. The CDR3 DNA sequence: TGTGCCAGCAGCCGACAGAGCTCCTACGAGCAGTACTTC.

This clonotype was seen a few times. Germline is not matched at one junction end, which may reflect a read error. The chain employs TRBV6-5 and TRBJ1-2; D unresolved. The CDR3 is 15 amino acids. CDR1 MNHEY and CDR2 SVGAGI come from the germline V gene. CDR3 in DNA: TGTGCCAGCAGTTACTCCGCGACTACCATCCTTCCTCCCAACTTC. It encodes CASSYSATTILPPNF.